Listed here are 18 T cell receptor beta chains from one sample, sequenced in a study of CD8 T cells in ankylosing spondylitis. MiXCR, run by TCRdb on the 5' RACE reads, gives a single entry per CDR3 protein. The sample holds a few hundred thousand distinct CDR3 sequences, 20% to 25% seen once. Sequenced input: blood, either unsorted or a sorted T cell fraction (not recorded which). These receptors came from a male donor with ankylosing spondylitis or in good health (not recorded which).

The rearrangement uses TRBV9 and TRBJ1-1; no reliable D call. CDR1 SGDLS and CDR2 YYNGEE come from the germline V gene. Trimming pared 4 bases from V and 2 bases from J, leaving 15 bases between. The CDR3 length is 15 residues. As DNA, the CDR3 is TGTGCCAGCAGCCCTAGCGGGTACCCCAACACTGAAGCTTTCTTT. It yields the protein CASSPSGYPNTEAFF.

The J gene is TRBJ2-1, the V gene TRBV24-1; the D gene could be TRBD1 or TRBD2 (6 bases each). With 6 bases removed from V and 5 bases from J, the gap between germline ends came to 25 bases. Germline CDR1 KGHDR, CDR2 SFDVKD. The CDR3 totals 18 residues. CDR3 DNA sequence: TGTGCCACCAGTTGGGGGCAGACTAGGGTGACCGAAAACAATGAGCAGTTCTTC. Translation: CATSWGQTRVTENNEQFF.

The genes are TRBV6-6 and TRBJ2-1; D remains unclear. The CDR3 has 10 residues. CDR1 is MNHNY and CDR2 is SVGAGI in the germline V gene (reference sequence). The ends were cut back, 10 bases at V and 4 bases at J, with 5 bases in the middle. The CDR3 is CATGYNEQFF. The DNA for the CDR3 is TGTGCCACCGGGTACAATGAGCAGTTCTTC.

This clonotype was observed many times. The V and J genes are TRBV12-3 or TRBV12-4 and TRBJ2-3, with 7 bases identical to TRBD2. V dropped 3 bases and J dropped 1; count of bases not matched to a gene: 1. This CDR3 is built from 14 residues. The CDR3 spells CASSFSGGTDTQYF. The CDR3 DNA sequence: TGTGCCAGCAGTTTCAGCGGGGGCACAGATACGCAGTATTTT.

This clonotype came up a few times. The rearrangement joins TRBV11-1 to TRBJ2-7, with D possibly TRBD1 on 5 matching bases. Deletions cut 2 bases from V and 2 bases from J, with 10 bases between. CDR3 length: 14 amino acids. The germline gives CDR1 SGHAT, CDR2 FQDESV (reference sequence). For the CDR3, the DNA is TGTGCCAGCAGCTTATTAGGGGCCACCTACGAGCAGTACTTC. Amino acids: CASSLLGATYEQYF. Full variable domain (remainder filled in from reference TRBV11-1 and TRBJ2-7): EAEVAQSPRYKITEKSQAVAFWCDPISGHATLYWYRQILGQGPELLVQFQDESVVDDSQLPKDRFSAERLKGVDSTLKIQPAELGDSAMYLCASSLLGATYEQYFGPGTRLTVT.

This clonotype was counted a few times. This sequence joins TRBV20-1 and TRBJ1-5; D ambiguous. With 4 bases removed from V and 2 bases from J, the gap between germline ends came to 6 bases. CDR3 length equals 12 residues. Germline-derived CDR1 and CDR2 are DFQATT and SNEGSKA (reference sequence). DNA for the CDR3: TGCAGTGCTAATGAAGGCAATCAGCCCCAGCATTTT. Amino acid sequence: CSANEGNQPQHF.

The chain recombines TRBV7-9 with TRBJ2-3, with no clear D. Germline values: CDR1 SEHNR, CDR2 FQNEAQ (reference sequence). The CDR3 totals 12 residues. The ends were cut back, 2 bases at V and 10 bases at J, with 10 bases in the middle. CDR3 amino acids: CASSLRVVAQYF. The CDR3 DNA sequence: TGTGCCAGCAGCTTACGGGTGGTTGCGCAGTATTTT.

The rearrangement links TRBV16 to TRBJ1-1, with a weak D call TRBD1 (6 bases). Looked up from germline, CDR1 is KGHSY and CDR2 is FQNENV. The CDR3 covers 15 residues. Deletions cut 5 bases from V and 0 bases from J, with 13 bases between. The CDR3 bases are TGTGCCAGCAGCTTAAGGGACATAGTGAACACTGAAGCTTTCTTT. This sequence encodes CASSLRDIVNTEAFF.

This clonotype was counted only a few times. The V and J genes are TRBV29-1 and TRBJ2-7; 7 nucleotides line up with TRBD1. V was pared by 4 bases and J by 9 bases, with 9 bases of the junction left unmatched. The CDR3 length is 12 residues. The germline V gene encodes CDR1 SQVTM and CDR2 ANQGSEA. The CDR3 DNA reads as TGCAGCGTTGGGGACAGCTCTTTCTGGCAGTACTTC. Translation gives CSVGDSSFWQYF.

This clonotype showed up just a few times. The rearrangement links TRBV5-6 to TRBJ2-2; D not resolved. V dropped 0 bases and J dropped 4 bases, with 10 bases sitting between them. Germline V lookup: CDR1 SGHDT, CDR2 YYEEEE. The CDR3 spans 15 residues. The CDR3 region has the DNA TGTGCCAGCAGCTTGGGGGGAAACCCCACCGGGGAGCTGTTTTTT. It specifies CASSLGGNPTGELFF.

This clonotype has just a few counts. This chain uses TRBV12-3 or TRBV12-4 with TRBJ2-1; 10 positions match TRBD2. J was trimmed by 1 base and V by 2 bases; bases with no gene match: 2. The CDR3 contains 16 residues. The DNA for the CDR3 is TGTGCCAGCAGTTTACCACTAGCGGGGTCCTACAATGAGCAGTTCTTC. As protein: CASSLPLAGSYNEQFF.

This chain connects TRBV12-3 or TRBV12-4 to TRBJ2-5; D unclear. The CDR3 is made up of 14 amino acids. The germline V and J ends were trimmed by 4 bases and 5 bases, with 14 bases remaining between them. The CDR3 bases are TGTGCCAGCAGTTCTGAAAGGGTGGGCGAGACCCAGTACTTC. This sequence encodes CASSSERVGETQYF.

This chain joins TRBV29-1 and TRBJ2-7, with a tentative D call TRBD1 (6 bases). V was pared by 6 bases and J by 4 bases, with 10 bases between. Per the germline V gene, CDR1 is SQVTM and CDR2 is ANQGSEA. The CDR3 totals 11 residues. CDR3 DNA: TGCAGCGTCTTGGACAGATACGAGCAGTACTTC. It encodes CSVLDRYEQYF.

The genes are TRBV27 and TRBJ2-3; no definite D call. The CDR3 has 14 residues. The V gene's germline CDR1 is MNHEY and CDR2 SMNVEV (reference sequence). The V end lost 4 bases, the J end lost 1 base, and 9 bases lay between the germline ends. The CDR3 coding sequence is TGTGCCAGCAGTTCGGACGCTGGCACAGATACGCAGTATTTT. Residues: CASSSDAGTDTQYF.

The rearrangement joins TRBV3-1 to TRBJ2-5; the D call may be TRBD1 or TRBD2 (5 bases each). The V end was cut by 3 bases, the J end by 2 bases, with 16 bases between. Germline-derived CDR1 and CDR2 are LGHDT and YNNKEL (reference sequence). The CDR3 is 16 residues long. CDR3 sequence: CASSQRSRDPQETQYF. CDR3 sequence (DNA): TGTGCCAGCAGCCAGAGGTCCCGGGACCCACAAGAGACCCAGTACTTC.

This chain joins TRBV29-1 and TRBJ2-7, with D unclear. Trimming pared 4 bases from V and 2 bases from J, leaving 12 bases between. The CDR3 covers 13 residues. CDR1 and CDR2 from the germline V gene are SQVTM and ANQGSEA. The CDR3 sequence: CSVVGSDTYEQYF. In nucleotides, the CDR3 is TGCAGCGTTGTGGGCAGTGATACCTACGAGCAGTACTTC.

The table lists this clonotype with a few counts. V is TRBV29-1 and J is TRBJ2-7, with 7 bases fitting TRBD1. With V trimmed by 4 bases and J by 4 bases, 13 bases remained unmatched. The CDR3 extends over 15 amino acids. CDR1 is SQVTM and CDR2 is ANQGSEA in the germline V gene. CDR3 in amino acids: CSVAFYGQAPYEQYF. In DNA form, the CDR3 reads TGCAGCGTTGCTTTCTACGGACAGGCCCCTTACGAGCAGTACTTC.

This rearrangement joins TRBV25-1 to TRBJ2-5, with 10 bases that match TRBD2. Germline lookup yields CDR1 MGHDK and CDR2 SYGVNS. This CDR3 spans 18 amino acids. V shed 1 base and J 0 bases; nucleotides not matched to a gene: 8. The CDR3 loop is CASSEWLLAGAYQETQYF. CDR3 in DNA: TGTGCCAGCAGTGAATGGTTGCTAGCGGGGGCCTACCAAGAGACCCAGTACTTC.